One sample yielded the 4 T cell receptor beta chains listed below, sequenced in a study of OX40 agonist ivuxolimab in advanced cancers. Libraries were prepared through the immunoSEQ multiplex PCR assay. TCRdb re-hosts the immuneACCESS table, in-frame sequences only. Its copies lack some clones; in the studies checked, an unresolved V gene accounts for under half of them, and the cause for the rest is not known. Across this sample there are approximately 66,000 clones, with around 91% seen only once. The top ten clonotypes cover roughly 6.5% of the sample. Specimen: CD4+ or CD8+ T cells sorted from blood, collected in a trial of the OX40 agonist ivuxolimab. The source of these receptors is an adult with an advanced solid tumor such as melanoma, head and neck, liver or kidney cancer.

The chain employs TRBV5-6 and TRBJ1-1; the D gene is possibly TRBD1 (5 bases). The V end lost 4 bases, the J end lost 4 bases, and 17 bases lay between the germline ends. CDR1 and CDR2 from the germline V gene are SGHDT and YYEEEE. The CDR3 totals 15 residues. This CDR3 is CASSPYPRDGTEAFF. The CDR3 region has the DNA TGTGCCAGCAGCCCGTACCCGCGGGACGGCACTGAAGCTTTCTTT.

This clone was picked up one time. J is TRBJ1-2 and V is TRBV29-1; TRBD1 might be the D (5 bases). Trimming cost V 6 bases and J 5 bases, with 19 bases left between them. Germline lookup yields CDR1 SQVTM and CDR2 ANQGSEA. The CDR3 has 14 residues. DNA of the CDR3: TGCAGCGTAGCCCTTTCGGGGGTTGGGTATGGCTACACCTTC. Amino acids: CSVALSGVGYGYTF.

V gene TRBV29-1 combines with J gene TRBJ2-1, with TRBD2 identical over 11 bases. With V trimmed by 1 base and J by 15 bases, 5 bases remained unmatched. The CDR3 length is 12 residues. Germline CDR1 reads SQVTM; CDR2 reads ANQGSEA. CDR3 DNA: TGCAGCGTTGAAGTTCTAGCGGGAGGTGGGTTCTTC. Amino acids: CSVEVLAGGGFF.

The chain links TRBV11-3 to TRBJ2-1; D may be TRBD1 or TRBD2 (8 bases each). This CDR3 comprises 14 residues. Germline V gene data show CDR1 as SGHNT and CDR2 as YENEEA. The germline V and J ends were trimmed by 6 bases and 8 bases, with 17 bases remaining between them. The CDR3 here is CASSRQGRGDEQFF. The CDR3 nucleotides read TGTGCCAGCAGTCGACAGGGGCGGGGGGATGAGCAGTTCTTC.